This T cell receptor beta chain was recorded in a study of T cell responses to AZD1222 COVID-19 vaccine. Turning to the study itself: Pooling was applied to second doses at about 4 or about 12 weeks. Study-level points and caveats: CD4 TCRs associated with vaccination spanned spike, dominating at 160-218 and 743-854.

Clones were read by immunoSEQ multiplex PCR, and TCRdb kept only the in-frame ones, dropping some. The table lists 150,000 or so clones, around nine tenths of them singletons. CDR1 is MDHEN, CDR2 SYDVKM, per germline. The CDR3 contains 13 residues. Trimming removed 10 bases at V and 9 bases at J, with 19 bases between. As to this clone: Its specificity is not known.

The gene calls are TRBV28 and TRBJ2-4, with no clear D. The material sequenced was peripheral blood, taken on day 0 of AZD1222 vaccination. The TCR sequence derives from an adult in good health. CDR3: CATEPDSYGIQYF. The DNA for the CDR3 is TGTGCCACGGAGCCCGACTCATATGGCATTCAGTACTTC.